One sample yielded the 27 T cell receptor beta chains listed below, sequenced in a study of blood T cells in healthy people across ages. The use of a sample-barcoded 5' primer and a J-beta primer mix characterized a second PCR of roughly 6 to 11 cycles. TCRdb re-derived calls from the 5' RACE reads in MiXCR, one entry per CDR3 protein. The repertoire includes more than 650,000 distinct CDR3 sequences, 22% of them detected once, and less than 25% sits in the top ten. The sample was blood. Receptors originate from a man in his 70s in good health.

V gene TRBV5-5 combines with J gene TRBJ1-2, with TRBD1 matching 11 bases. This CDR3 region has 15 residues. Germline V lookup: CDR1 SGHKS, CDR2 YYEKEE (reference sequence). The V segment lost 4 bases and the J segment 3 bases; nucleotides outside the gene matches: 5. CDR3 amino acids: CASSVGQGAHYGYTF. For the CDR3, the DNA is TGTGCCAGCAGCGTCGGACAGGGGGCCCACTATGGCTACACCTTC.

The sample holds a few counts of this clonotype. This sequence joins TRBV7-2 and TRBJ2-7; TRBD2 agrees at 13 bases. The end of the DNA fits TRBJ2-1 better, so the J call may be wrong. This CDR3 comprises 17 residues. Looked up from germline, CDR1 is SGHTA and CDR2 is FQGNSA. The CDR3: CASSLDLLAGGTNEQFF. The DNA of the CDR3 is TGTGCCAGCAGCTTAGATCTACTAGCGGGGGGGACCAATGAGCAGTTCTTC.

The rearrangement uses TRBV6-2 or TRBV6-3 and TRBJ2-1; 10 bases align to TRBD2. Germline CDR1 and CDR2: MNHEY and SVGEGT. The CDR3 runs 15 residues. With V trimmed by 11 bases and J by 7 bases, 14 bases remained unmatched. The CDR3 DNA reads as TGTGCCGTGGTGGGATACAGGACTAGCGGTAATGAGCAGTTCTTC. Encoded protein: CAVVGYRTSGNEQFF.

This clonotype was detected a few times. V and J are TRBV20-1 and TRBJ2-5; 8 nucleotides align to TRBD1. Gene TRBJ2-7 matches the end of the DNA better, so the J call may be wrong. Germline values: CDR1 DFQATT, CDR2 SNEGSKA (reference sequence). The CDR3 is 15 residues long. The CDR3 is CSASSPDRVKYEQYF. The CDR3 bases are TGCAGTGCTAGTTCCCCGGACAGGGTAAAATACGAGCAGTACTTC.

The J gene is TRBJ1-4, the V gene TRBV7-2; D might be TRBD1 (6 bases). CDR3 length equals 16 residues. The V end was cut by 5 bases, the J end by 8 bases, with 21 bases between. Germline V gives CDR1 SGHTA, CDR2 FQGNSA. In DNA, the CDR3 is TGTGCCAGCAGCCCCTATAAGACCACCCAGGGGGAAAAACTGTTTTTT. It encodes CASSPYKTTQGEKLFF.

As for this clonotype: A read error is likely, as this CDR3 ends without the conserved phenylalanine or tryptophan. The DNA is omitted, as the CDR3 cannot be located on it reliably, and the CDR3 follows TCRdb's listing. The CDR3 region is CASSLRPGLPHHL. J is TRBJ1-1 and V is TRBV28. CDR1 is MDHEN and CDR2 is SYDVKM in the germline V gene. Ends included, the CDR3 has 13 residues.

The table lists this clonotype with a few counts. The chain is built from TRBV7-9 and TRBJ1-4; 7 nucleotides agree with TRBD1. CDR1 is SEHNR and CDR2 is FQNEAQ in the germline V gene (reference sequence). Trimming removed 0 bases from V and 8 bases from J; junction bases left unmatched: 9. The length of the CDR3 is 16 residues. The CDR3 spells CASSLAGTEKNEKLFF. DNA for the CDR3: TGTGCCAGCAGCTTAGCGGGGACAGAAAAAAACGAAAAACTGTTTTTT.

This clonotype was seen a handful of times. The V call is TRBV2, the J call TRBJ2-5; D is unresolved. CDR3 length: 10 residues. Germline V lookup: CDR1 SNHLY, CDR2 FYNNEI. V was trimmed by 7 bases and J by 3 bases, leaving 3 bases between them. CDR3 bases: TGTGCCAGCACGGAAGAGACCCAGTACTTC. It encodes CASTEETQYF.

This clonotype showed up just a few times. The chain joins TRBV20-1 to TRBJ1-2, with 12 bases fitting TRBD1. Germline V CDR1 and CDR2: DFQATT, SNEGSKA (reference sequence). The CDR3 has 14 amino acids. After removal of 2 bases from V and 6 bases from J, the junction contained 4 bases not matched to a gene. The CDR3 reads CSARSGQGAHGYTF. DNA of the CDR3: TGCAGTGCTAGATCGGGACAGGGGGCCCATGGCTACACCTTC.

This sequence joins TRBV20-1 and TRBJ2-3; D perhaps matches TRBD2 (6 bases). Germline V gene lookup returns CDR1 DFQATT and CDR2 SNEGSKA (reference sequence). Trimming cost V 4 bases and J 0 bases, with 17 bases left between them. The length of the CDR3 is 16 residues. CDR3 protein: CSATRGARHSTDTQYF. CDR3 bases: TGCAGTGCTACCCGCGGGGCGCGACATAGCACAGATACGCAGTATTTT.

This clonotype has only a few counts. The chain carries TRBV20-1 and TRBJ2-3; D ambiguous. The ends were cut back, 3 bases at V and 7 bases at J, with 8 bases in the middle. The germline V gene has CDR1 DFQATT and CDR2 SNEGSKA (reference sequence). The CDR3 extends over 11 amino acids. The CDR3 region has the DNA TGCAGTGCTAGGGAGTTATATACGCAGTATTTT. It codes for CSARELYTQYF.

This clonotype is a singleton in its sample. The chain links TRBV7-9 to TRBJ2-7; D is ambiguous. The better agreement between TRBJ2-5 and the DNA end casts doubt on the J call. Looked up from germline, CDR1 is SEHNR and CDR2 is FQNEAQ (reference sequence). The CDR3 sequence is 14 residues long. CDR3 bases: TGTGCCAGCAGCTCGAGTTCCGTGAGGGAGACCCAGTACTTC. Its translation is CASSSSSVRETQYF.

This clonotype was counted between two and nine times. The chain employs TRBV12-3 or TRBV12-4 and TRBJ1-2; 10 nucleotides line up with TRBD1. The J segment lost 4 bases and the V segment lost 7 bases, leaving 9 bases of the junction unmatched. The CDR3 runs 15 residues. CDR3 loop: CASTSSGQGFYGYTF. CDR3 in DNA: TGTGCCAGCACCTCCTCGGGACAGGGGTTCTATGGCTACACCTTC.

The CDR3 reads CASNPLAGGSTDTQYF. In DNA, the CDR3 is TGTGCCAGCAACCCACTAGCGGGGGGGTCCACAGATACGCAGTATTTT. The V gene is TRBV7-9, the J gene TRBJ2-3, with 13 bases matching TRBD2. Germline CDR1 and CDR2: SEHNR and FQNEAQ (reference sequence). The length of the CDR3 is 16 residues. J lost 2 bases, V lost 7 bases, and 6 bases had no gene match.

The chain joins TRBV9 to TRBJ2-7; TRBD1 matches 8 bases. Germline trimming cut 3 bases from V and 0 bases from J; bases unmatched to any gene: 8. This CDR3 spans 16 amino acids. CDR1 and CDR2 (germline): SGDLS, YYNGEE. The CDR3, as DNA: TGTGCCAGCAGCGAAAATTCAGGGGGCGTCTCCTACGAGCAGTACTTC. Translated, it gives CASSENSGGVSYEQYF.

J is TRBJ2-5 and V is TRBV20-1, with a possible D match to TRBD2 (5 bases). CDR1 and CDR2 (germline): DFQATT, SNEGSKA (reference sequence). The CDR3 has 15 residues. V lost 1 base and J 3 bases, leaving 15 bases between the germline ends. The CDR3: CSARGLPGVEETQYF. The DNA for the CDR3 is TGCAGTGCTAGAGGTCTCCCCGGGGTTGAAGAGACCCAGTACTTC.

This rearrangement joins TRBV12-3 or TRBV12-4 to TRBJ2-3; TRBD2 is a possible D gene (5 bases). The CDR3 contains 12 residues. Trimming left V 3 bases short and J 10 bases short, with 11 bases between. CDR3 region: CASSFGETSQYF. Written as DNA, the CDR3 is TGTGCCAGCAGTTTCGGGGAAACTTCGCAGTATTTT.

The chain recombines TRBV12-3 or TRBV12-4 with TRBJ2-3; 8 nucleotides align to TRBD1. The CDR3 extends over 16 amino acids. V shed 6 bases and J 4 bases; nucleotides not matched to a gene: 12. The CDR3 DNA reads TGTGCCAGCAGCCCCCTCGGGGACAGGCTTTCAGATACGCAGTATTTT. Translation: CASSPLGDRLSDTQYF.

This clonotype showed up just a few times. The chain is built from TRBV7-2 and TRBJ2-5, with TRBD2 matching over 8 bases. The J call may be wrong; the DNA end is better matched by TRBJ2-1. The CDR3 spans 14 residues. The germline V gene has CDR1 SGHTA and CDR2 FQGNSA. In DNA, the CDR3 is TGTGCCAGCAGTCCCGGGGTAGCGGGGAATGAGCAGTTCTTC. This sequence encodes CASSPGVAGNEQFF.

This clonotype was detected a few times. A read error may produce the germline difference seen at one junction end. The chain uses TRBV24-1 and TRBJ1-1; the match to TRBD1 covers 7 bases. The germline V gene has CDR1 KGHDR and CDR2 SFDVKD. The CDR3 totals 14 residues. This chain's CDR3 is CAISDSTGITEAFF. Here the CDR3 DNA reads TGTGCCATCAGTGATTCGACAGGGATCACTGAAGCTTTCTTT.

This clonotype came up a few times. The genes are TRBV20-1 and TRBJ2-1; D may be TRBD2 (6 bases). The end of the DNA is better explained by TRBJ2-5, so the J call may be wrong. The CDR3 extends over 15 amino acids. Germline assignment: CDR1 DFQATT and CDR2 SNEGSKA (reference sequence). The CDR3 region has the DNA TGCAGTGCTAGAGATCCAGGACTAAAAAAGGGGACCCAGTACTTC. Translated: CSARDPGLKKGTQYF.

V is TRBV7-9 and J is TRBJ1-2, with D perhaps TRBD1 (6 bases). In germline, CDR1 is SEHNR, CDR2 FQNEAQ (reference sequence). V lost 3 bases and J 3 bases, leaving 11 bases between the germline ends. The CDR3 spans 14 residues. Written as DNA, the CDR3 is TGTGCCAGCAGCTTCCCCGGGGGCCACTATGGCTACACCTTC. It yields the protein CASSFPGGHYGYTF.

This sequence joins TRBV6-5 and TRBJ1-6; TRBD1 might be the D (5 bases). In germline, CDR1 is MNHEY, CDR2 SVGAGI. This CDR3 comprises 15 residues. Trimming shortened V by 0 bases and J by 8 bases, and 11 bases separated the two germline ends. CDR3 protein: CASSYSTRVDSPLHF. Here the CDR3 DNA reads TGTGCCAGCAGTTACTCGACCAGGGTTGATTCACCCCTCCACTTT.

The table lists this clonotype with a few counts. The V call is TRBV3-1, the J call TRBJ1-2, with D unresolved. CDR3 length equals 13 residues. The V and J ends lost 1 base and 7 bases respectively, with 10 bases between them. From germline, CDR1 is LGHDT and CDR2 YNNKEL (reference sequence). The CDR3, as DNA: TGTGCCAGCAGCCAAGCTACGCCCGCTGGCTACACCTTC. Amino acids: CASSQATPAGYTF.

In this sample, this clonotype turned up a few times. The J gene is TRBJ1-1, the V gene TRBV29-1; weak D call: TRBD1 (5 bases). The CDR3 contains 15 residues. The V gene lost 7 bases and the J gene lost 3 bases, with 21 bases spanning the gap. Germline V gives CDR1 SQVTM, CDR2 ANQGSEA. CDR3 loop: CSEVPGRSGDTEAFF. The CDR3 DNA reads as TGCAGCGAAGTACCAGGGCGGAGTGGGGACACTGAAGCTTTCTTT. Supplemented by reference TRBV29-1 and TRBJ1-1, the full variable domain reads SAVISQKPSRDICQRGTSLTIQCQVDSQVTMMFWYRQQPGQSLTLIATANQGSEATYESGFVIDKFPISRPNLTFSTLTVSNMSPEDSSIYLCSEVPGRSGDTEAFFGQGTRLTVV.

The CDR3 region has the DNA TGTGCCAGCAGTCGGGGCCAAGGACCCCAGCATTTT. Encoded protein: CASSRGQGPQHF. This chain connects TRBV6-2 or TRBV6-3 to TRBJ1-5; TRBD1 might be the D (5 bases). The CDR3 is 12 residues long. Per the germline V gene, CDR1 is MNHEY and CDR2 is SVGEGT. The V gene lost 5 bases and the J gene lost 10 bases, with 12 bases spanning the gap.

V gene TRBV11-2 combines with J gene TRBJ1-4; 10 nucleotides line up with TRBD1. V was clipped by 1 base and J by 8 bases; unmatched bases: 7. Looked up from germline, CDR1 is SGHAT and CDR2 is FQNNGV. This CDR3 has 16 amino acids. The CDR3 loop is CASSLVAGTGDEKLFF. CDR3 in DNA: TGTGCCAGCAGCTTAGTGGCCGGGACAGGGGACGAAAAACTGTTTTTT.